One and the same sample provided the 4 T cell receptor beta chains below, sequenced in a study of CD8 T cells in ankylosing spondylitis. TCRdb reprocessed the 5' RACE reads with MiXCR, giving one entry per CDR3 protein. The sample carries roughly 180,000 distinct CDR3 sequences, approximately 9% recorded once. Material for sequencing was blood, either unsorted or a sorted T cell fraction (not recorded which). The receptor set was obtained from a female donor with ankylosing spondylitis or in good health (not recorded which).

V usage is TRBV20-1 and J usage is TRBJ2-1; the match to TRBD2 covers 7 bases. V was pared by 3 bases and J by 8 bases, with 7 bases of the junction left unmatched. CDR1 and CDR2 from the germline V gene are DFQATT and SNEGSKA (reference sequence). The CDR3 is 13 residues long. The CDR3 DNA follows: TGCAGTGCTAGGGGGGAGGGAGTGGATGAGCAGTTCTTC. It translates to CSARGEGVDEQFF.

The V gene is TRBV9, the J gene TRBJ2-1; 9 bases are a match to TRBD2. The CDR3 runs 15 residues. The V and J ends lost 7 bases and 7 bases, in that order; junction bases with no gene match: 12. Germline values: CDR1 SGDLS, CDR2 YYNGEE. CDR3 loop: CASGAGGGHWNEQFF. CDR3 nucleotide sequence: TGTGCCAGCGGGGCGGGAGGGGGTCATTGGAATGAGCAGTTCTTC.

The table lists this clonotype with a few counts. The chain recombines TRBV20-1 with TRBJ1-1; D not certain. CDR1 is DFQATT, CDR2 SNEGSKA, per germline (reference sequence). The CDR3 runs to 10 residues. Deletions cut 8 bases from V and 11 bases from J, with 15 bases between. Written as DNA, the CDR3 is TGCAGTTCCCCTGGGGTAGGGGCTTTCTTT. This gives the protein CSSPGVGAFF.

This chain uses TRBV4-3 with TRBJ1-2, with D perhaps matching TRBD1 (6 bases). The V end was cut by 0 bases, the J end by 3 bases, with 14 bases between. Germline V gene data show CDR1 as LGHNA and CDR2 as YSLEER. The CDR3 length is 16 residues. CDR3 loop: CASSQDGGEGYYGYTF. DNA of the CDR3: TGCGCCAGCAGCCAAGATGGGGGCGAGGGGTACTATGGCTACACCTTC.